This TCR beta chain was captured in a study of T cell responses to AZD1222 COVID-19 vaccine (dated by TCRdb to the early 2020s). Looking at the study overall: TCR sequencing was performed for about 250 trial participants, of whom roughly 200 were given two doses of AZD1222 and approximately 26 were given two doses of MenACWY control vaccine. Trial participants were enrolled into age subgroups of 18-55, 56-69 and 70-plus years, which contained 148, 28 and 57 TCR-sequenced participants, respectively.

The CDR3 regions of human TCRbeta chains were analyzed by immunosequencing. Regarding the original processing steps: TCRs in the repertoires were matched against a reference library of SARS-CoV-2-specific TCRs that had been generated with the MIRA antigen-specificity platform. Breadth was defined as the fraction of unique TCRs that were SARS-CoV-2-associated, and depth was defined as the fraction of total T cells that were SARS-CoV-2-associated. Using the MIRA data, each spike-specific TCR was assigned both to the spike region to which the TCR was reactive and to a CD4 or CD8 class. Log10-transformed breadth and depth values were compared by one-way ANOVA with Sidak's multiple comparisons tests. Sourced from immuneACCESS, this table was stored by TCRdb with only in-frame sequences that have V and J called. A share of the clones is absent; for the studies checked, an unresolved V gene accounts for under half, and the remainder has no known explanation. V and J calls and clone size come straight from that table; D and trimming were deduced from the DNA. The sample includes about 150,000 clones, with roughly 90% observed a single time. Clones ranked in the top ten supply 2.5% to 3.5% of the sample.

Ends trimmed: V by 2 bases, J by 3 bases; bases unmatched to a gene: 3. The germline V gene sets CDR1 to MDHEN and CDR2 to SYDVKM. Spanning cysteine to phenylalanine, the CDR3 consists of 15 amino acids. Here the CDR3 DNA is all that survives: 45 bases in frame from base 1. A note on this clone: It has no known antigen specificity. Base qualities are missing; no much larger clone stands one base away.

On the study overall, not on this receptor specifically: The 56-69-year group was small, and its depth increase did not reach significance, likely because of low power. Nearly half of unique spike-specific TCRs reportedly recognized epitopes outside regions mutated in the B.1.351 and B.1.1.7 variants. Conclusions about previously exposed vaccinees are limited because only five to seven AZD1222 recipients were SARS-CoV-2 seropositive at baseline. A significant rise in spike-specific TCR breadth and depth was observed after two AZD1222 doses relative to day 0 and relative to MenACWY recipients. No day 14 peak-response samples were available, so repertoires were characterized only after the peak T cell response. The whole spike protein was spanned by vaccine-associated CD4 TCRs, and dominant responses were seen in regions 160-218 and 743-854. Most participants were white British and females outnumbered males, and the authors suggested that clonal diversity may have been underestimated.

What the time point label conveys for this sample: about 28 days (+/-7) after the second vaccine dose. AZD1222 recipients whose second dose came at about 4 weeks and those whose second dose came at about 12 weeks were combined into one group, since spike-specific TCR depth and breadth did not differ between the two schedules. Samples from vaccinated people were obtained from the UK trials COV001 and COV002, which included a single-blind randomized controlled phase 2/3 trial of AZD1222 (ChAdOx1 nCoV-19) in healthy adults. For TCRbeta chain sequencing, PBMC samples from trial participants were taken at day 0 and at day 28 after the second dose.

The sample was peripheral blood, taken 28 days after the second AZD1222 dose. This receptor was taken from an adult who received the AZD1222 COVID-19 vaccine. In this chain, TRBV28 is recombined with TRBJ1-4, and 7 bases in between align with TRBD1. In nucleotide form, the sequence is TGTGCCAGCAGTTTAAGAGGGGGCTCTAATGAAAAACTGTTTTTT. Its protein product is CASSLRGGSNEKLFF.